The T cell receptor beta chain described here comes from a study of T cell repertoires in cytomegalovirus infection. TCRdb reprocessed the reads via MiXCR and lists one record per CDR3 protein. Altogether a few hundred thousand distinct CDR3 sequences are present, 40% being singletons, with the ten largest covering 48%. V lost 5 bases and J 1 base, leaving 8 bases between the germline ends. The CDR3 runs to 13 residues. Germline CDR1 and CDR2: SNHLY and FYNNEI. Concerning this clonotype itself: Its antigen remains unidentified.

The sequence was collected from a human donor in good health (CMV status not recorded). Some clones in this sample may be carry-over from other donors' samples. This specimen consisted of cultured PBMCs, obtained from culture after CMV antigen stimulation. The rearrangement uses TRBV2 and TRBJ1-1; unclear D gene. DNA of the CDR3: TGTGCCAGCAGTAAGGAGGAGAACACTGAAGCTTTCTTT. Its translation is CASSKEENTEAFF.